This section outlines one T cell receptor (beta chain) sequence together with its context. The ends lost 3 bases at V and 4 bases at J; junction bases unmatched: 10. The CDR3 is made up of 17 amino acids. In germline, CDR1 is LNHDA, CDR2 SQIVND (reference sequence). The data stem from a study of blood T cell repertoires in COVID-19. In the study's own analysis: Amplification of reference gene primers was used by the study to estimate nucleated cell counts. This table comes from immunoSEQ multiplex PCR, and its TCRdb copy is limited to in-frame clones, with some not included. That table is the source of V, J and clone size, and D and trimming were worked out from the DNA. The sample gives about 40,000 clones, almost 95% of which show up once; roughly 8.3% is in the top ten.

The chain employs TRBV19 and TRBJ2-2, with TRBD2 matching 8 bases. This TCR was recovered from a man aged 45-65 years with active COVID-19. Sequenced: peripheral blood. The CDR3, as DNA: TGTGCCAGTAGTATCTCCCCCGGGACTAGAATCACCGGGGAGCTGTTTTTT. It codes for CASSISPGTRITGELFF.